This TCR beta chain was obtained from a study of T cell changes during pregnancy in multiple sclerosis. Germline CDR1 is LNHDA and CDR2 is SQIVND (reference sequence). Trimming cost V 0 bases and J 4 bases, with 18 bases left between them. The CDR3 length is 17 residues. Measured with immunoSEQ multiplex PCR; TCRdb has only the in-frame clones, and not every one. The repertoire has tens of thousands of clones, roughly 92% of them found once; the top ten carry 0.8% to 1%. The rearrangement uses TRBV19 and TRBJ1-2; D gene unclear. The source material was peripheral blood, sampled in the first trimester of pregnancy. This TCR derives from a female donor with multiple sclerosis, enrolled in a pregnancy study. CDR3 in DNA: TGTGCCAGTAGTATAGAAGGCACCGGGAGACTCCCCTATGGCTACACCTTC. Translation gives CASSIEGTGRLPYGYTF.